The rows below give T cell receptor beta chains drawn from one sample of a study of T cell repertoires in cytomegalovirus infection. TCRdb recomputed calls from the reads with MiXCR, one row per CDR3 protein. In the table there are approximately 750,000 distinct CDR3 sequences, approximately 40% of which are singletons. Sequencing was performed on PBMCs. The source of these receptors is a human donor in good health (CMV status not recorded). Some clones in this sample may be carry-over from other donors' samples. Both conserved end residues are part of each CDR3. D genes are given only for firm matches. Size is stated for part of the rows, as once, few or many counts, or as a class when the clone is expanded.

clone size: few
J gene: TRBJ2-7
D gene: .
V gene: TRBV7-8
CDR3 DNA: TGTGCCAGCAGCCGCCTAGGGGGGTACGAGCAGTACTTC
CDR3 protein: CASSRLGGYEQYF

clone size: many
J gene: TRBJ1-2
D gene: TRBD1
V gene: TRBV28
CDR3 DNA: TGTGCCAGCAGCCTCACCGGGACAGGGATAAAGTATGGCTACACCTTC
CDR3 protein: CASSLTGTGIKYGYTF

clone size: few
J gene: TRBJ1-1
D gene: .
V gene: TRBV7-2
CDR3 DNA: TGTGCCAGCAGCTTAGGAATTTCCGGGGCAATAGGAGCTGAAGCTTTCTTT
CDR3 protein: CASSLGISGAIGAEAFF

clone size: .
J gene: TRBJ1-1
D gene: .
V gene: TRBV19
CDR3 DNA: TGTGCCAGTAGTTCCGCTCGGAACACTGAAGCTTTCTTT
CDR3 protein: CASSSARNTEAFF

clone size: .
J gene: TRBJ1-3
D gene: .
V gene: TRBV5-1
CDR3 DNA: TGCGCCAGCAGCAGCGGGACTGCGAGCTCTGGAAACACCATATATTTT
CDR3 protein: CASSSGTASSGNTIYF

clone size: .
J gene: TRBJ2-7
D gene: .
V gene: TRBV2
CDR3 DNA: TGTGCCAGCAGTGAGACAGGTCGCGACGAGCAGTACTTC
CDR3 protein: CASSETGRDEQYF

clone size: few
J gene: TRBJ2-7
D gene: TRBD1
V gene: TRBV28
CDR3 DNA: TGTGCCAGCAGTTGGACAGGGTCTGACGAGCAGTACTTC
CDR3 protein: CASSWTGSDEQYF

clone size: .
J gene: TRBJ2-6
D gene: .
V gene: TRBV7-2
CDR3 DNA: TGTGCCAGCAGCCGCGTACAGATCAGCTCTGGGGCCCACGTCCTGACTTTC
CDR3 protein: CASSRVQISSGAHVLTF

clone size: many
J gene: TRBJ1-2
D gene: .
V gene: TRBV7-8
CDR3 DNA: TGTGCCAGCAGCTTAGCGGGCCGGGACACGAGTTTGGGCTACACCTTC
CDR3 protein: CASSLAGRDTSLGYTF

clone size: few
J gene: TRBJ2-3
D gene: .
V gene: TRBV12-3/TRBV12-4
CDR3 DNA: TGTGCCAGCAAGACCTTGGGAGGGGGCCGGGATACGCAGTATTTT
CDR3 protein: CASKTLGGGRDTQYF

clone size: many
J gene: TRBJ1-1
D gene: TRBD1
V gene: TRBV6-1
CDR3 DNA: TGTGCCAGCAGCACGACAGGGAAAGCTTTCTTT
CDR3 protein: CASSTTGKAFF

clone size: .
J gene: TRBJ2-3
D gene: TRBD2
V gene: TRBV14
CDR3 DNA: TGTGCCAGCAGCCAGTTACTAGCGGGGGCAGATACGCAGTATTTT
CDR3 protein: CASSQLLAGADTQYF

clone size: .
J gene: TRBJ2-5
D gene: TRBD1
V gene: TRBV12-3/TRBV12-4
CDR3 DNA: TGTGCCAGCACCGCGTCCGACAGGGGGCGCGGGGAGACCCAGTACTTC
CDR3 protein: CASTASDRGRGETQYF